This T cell receptor (beta chain) was found in a study of T-cell memory formation after mild COVID-19 (dated by TCRdb to the early 2020s). The study in broad terms: TCR sequence clusters from the two donors were found to be largely donor specific. T-cell clones expanding and contracting after mild COVID-19 in two donors were tracked by longitudinal TCRalpha and TCRbeta repertoire sequencing. The cohort was made up of two young adult volunteers, one female and one male, who were previously healthy. The paper as a whole reports these results and caveats: The study covered only two mild cases, and larger cohorts including severe cases with pre-infection samples were considered necessary. Contracting CD4+ clones turned up mainly in the CM and EM memory subsets, whereas EMRA was where CD8+ clones were enriched. Whether the second-wave clones peaking on day 37 were SARS-CoV-2 specific was not confirmed. Some responding clones were found in pre-infection memory, which suggests that pre-existing cross-reactive memory T cells took part in the SARS-CoV-2 response. Clones contracting from day 15 to 85 had balanced CD4/CD8 phenotypes, while a second wave expanding from day 15 to 37 was biased towards CD4+.

This clonotype was recorded many times. No antigen is known for it. The input lacks base qualities; no much larger clone sits a single base away. CDR1 is given as MGHDK and CDR2 as SYGVNS, both from the germline V gene. Taken from cysteine to phenylalanine, the CDR3 has 15 residues. Here the CDR3 DNA is all that survives: 45 bases in frame from base 1. V loses 5 bases of germline sequence and J loses 4 bases, and the interval between the two ends is 18 bases. The instrument was an Illumina NovaSeq 6000. TCRalpha and TCRbeta cDNA libraries were constructed by 5'RACE with constant-segment primers, with sample barcodes and unique molecular identifiers being introduced. RNA was extracted from every sample with Trizol reagent. Libraries were amplified in two PCR steps, with a second sample barcode and Illumina TruSeq adapters added in the second step. Sequencing of libraries was performed on an Illumina NovaSeq with 2 x 150 bp paired-end reads. The source study handled its data this way. With migec v1.2.7, reads were demultiplexed and then collapsed into UMI-guided consensus sequences. Using mixcr v2.1.11, the UMI consensuses were aligned to TRA and TRB V and J templates and assembled into clonotypes. A clonotype was counted as expanded or contracted only if both edgeR and NoisET called the change significant, with noise models trained on biological replicates. For edgeR calls, the cutoffs were a false discovery rate-adjusted p below 0.01 and a log2 fold-change threshold of 1. As an exploratory analysis of dynamics, max-normalized trajectories of the 1000 most abundant clonotypes were examined with PCA combined with hierarchical clustering. Separately sequenced CD4+ and CD8+ repertoires were used to assign the CD4 or CD8 phenotype of responding clones. Clones were called with MiXCR by TCRdb after fastp trimmed the public reads at Q25, and only in-frame beta chains were retained. Identical CDR3 protein sequences are pooled into one entry, listed with their most common genes and DNA. The V and J calls reflect TCRdb's pipeline rather than the authors' work. The sample contains 25,000 to 30,000 distinct CDR3 sequences, roughly an eighth of them found a single time. Nearly 15% of the sample goes to the ten largest clones.

PBMCs were isolated by Ficoll-Paque density gradient centrifugation. The material sequenced was PBMCs or a T cell subset sorted from them (not recorded which). The receptor chain draws on TRBV25-1 and TRBJ2-7; the D gene is tentatively TRBD1 or TRBD2, each matching 5 bases. The origin of this receptor is an adult woman who had mild COVID-19 (a few samples of this study predate the infection). The sample titles of this study are shuffled in the database, so cell type and time point are left out; the donor was told from shared clones. The DNA reads as follows: TGTGCCAGCAGTTCACTAGGGGAAGGTAAATACGAGCAGTACTTC. This translates into CASSSLGEGKYEQYF.